This T cell receptor (beta chain) was identified during a study of blood T cell repertoires in COVID-19. The method was immunoSEQ multiplex PCR; TCRdb's version includes in-frame clones alone and lacks a portion of them. Here the sample spans over 60,000 clones, 90% being singletons. The CDR3 totals 13 residues. Germline CDR1 and CDR2: SGHDN and FVKESK. V shed 7 bases, J shed 5 bases, and the junction held 3 bases outside the gene matches. Only one count was recorded for this clone. Sequenced input: peripheral blood. The rearrangement joins TRBV14 to TRBJ1-1, with 11 positions matching TRBD1. The receptor was isolated from a man aged 45 to 65 with acute or convalescent COVID-19. The CDR3 region is CASKDRGRTEAFF. In DNA form, the CDR3 reads TGTGCCAGCAAGGACAGGGGGCGGACTGAAGCTTTCTTT.